Sequencing of this T cell receptor (beta chain) was carried out in a study of response to subunit inactivated influenza vaccine. This clonotype turned up a few times. MiXCR, applied by TCRdb to the RT-PCR reads, yields one record per CDR3 protein. The table records 500,000 to 600,000 distinct CDR3 sequences, approximately 10% of them present only once. Per the germline V gene, CDR1 is MNHEY and CDR2 is SMNVEV (reference sequence). J was trimmed by 3 bases and V by 6 bases; bases with no gene match: 8. The CDR3 covers 15 residues. The same sample was also used in a study of T cells expressing NK-cell markers. Per that study: Libraries used 5'RACE template switching adding universal primer site and UMIs. Dominant NKG2C+ clonotypes accounted for roughly 1.0-8% of CD8+ T cells in more than 5 donors.

The source is a man aged 50 or older who received an inactivated influenza vaccine. The chain is built from TRBV27 and TRBJ2-1; the match to TRBD1 covers 7 bases. Sample: PBMCs from blood, taken on the day of vaccination. This CDR3 is CASSKDRELYNEQFF. CDR3 nucleotide sequence: TGTGCCAGCAGCAAAGACAGGGAGCTCTACAATGAGCAGTTCTTC.